This TCR beta chain comes out of a study of T-cell memory formation after mild COVID-19. Using its own MiXCR run on the 5' RACE reads, TCRdb lists one record per CDR3 protein. The top ten hold over 20% of the sample, which has 250,000 to 300,000 distinct CDR3 sequences, roughly 15% seen once. Germline V lookup: CDR1 SGHDT, CDR2 YYEEEE. Losses at the gene ends were 1 base for V and 5 bases for J; bases not matched to a gene: 8. This CDR3 region has 17 residues. The sequenced sample was PBMCs or a T cell subset sorted from them (not recorded which). The J gene is TRBJ1-5, the V gene TRBV5-6, with TRBD1 matching 11 bases. The clonotype comes from a man younger than 30 who had mild COVID-19 (a few samples of this study predate the infection). Cell type and time point are not known. The CDR3 region is CASSLTGTGGADQPQHF. The CDR3 coding sequence is TGTGCCAGCAGCTTGACCGGGACAGGGGGTGCGGATCAGCCCCAGCATTTT.